Reported below is one T cell receptor beta chain. Its antigen is unidentified. The sample originates from a study of post-analysis software for immune sequencing data. Germline CDR1 reads MGHRA; CDR2 reads YSYEKL. This CDR3 is 15 amino acids long. Trimming pared 1 base from V and 2 bases from J, leaving 11 bases between. Prepared TCR beta cDNA libraries contained unique molecular identifiers. Out of roughly 0.85 to 11 million T cells, about 500,000 cDNA molecules were generated. TCRdb recomputed calls from the PCR reads with MiXCR, one row per CDR3 protein. Of about 760,000 distinct CDR3 sequences in the sample, roughly 29% were seen once. Study outcomes and limitations: Patients used a handful of TRBV segments, including TRBV5-6, TRBV5-1 and TRBV20-1, more often than controls. Analysis by F measure revealed that same-batch samples clustered strongly together.

This chain links TRBV4-1 with TRBJ1-1, with D tentatively TRBD1 (6 bases). Sequenced input: blood. This clonotype was sampled from a girl aged 5-17 years with multiple sclerosis. The CDR3 DNA sequence: TGCGCCAGCAGCCAAGGGACAGCTAGTAACACTGAAGCTTTCTTT. Amino acids: CASSQGTASNTEAFF.